The following is a T cell receptor beta chain sequence with its context. The CDR3 is 14 residues long. Germline assignment: CDR1 SGDLS and CDR2 YYNGEE. Trimming took 4 bases from V and 5 from J; bases not matched to a gene: 6. This entry is derived from a study of cytomegalovirus exposure and HLA in healthy donors. PCR primers comprised 60 Vbeta and 13 Jbeta primers. Produced via immunoSEQ multiplex PCR; TCRdb's table is partial and in-frame only. This sample has roughly 180,000 clones; roughly 75% occur once, and the top ten carry roughly 7.1%. Among the donors, all were healthy bone marrow donors. The TCR sequence derives from a woman between 40 and 55 years old in good health and CMV-seropositive. The sequencing sample was made of PBMCs. The V call is TRBV9, the J call TRBJ2-1, with 7 bases aligning to TRBD2. CDR3 protein: CASSPHLADNEQFF. In nucleotides, the CDR3 is TGTGCCAGCAGCCCTCACCTAGCGGACAATGAGCAGTTCTTC.